One and the same sample provided the 5 T cell receptor beta chains below, sequenced in a study of blood T cell repertoires in COVID-19. TCRdb's copy holds only in-frame clones and misses some; the assay was immunoSEQ multiplex PCR. The table has under 200,000 clones, more than 70% seen once. Sequenced sample: peripheral blood. The receptor source for this set is a man aged 40-49 years with active or convalescent COVID-19.

This rearrangement joins TRBV5-1 to TRBJ1-6; perhaps TRBD1 as D (5 bases). Trimming took off 1 base at V and 6 bases at J, with 11 bases between the two ends. The CDR3 sequence is 15 residues long. CDR1 is SGHRS, CDR2 YFSETQ, per germline. The CDR3 nucleotides read TGCGCCAGCAGCTTGCAGGGAGGGGTTAATTCACCCCTCCACTTT. It specifies CASSLQGGVNSPLHF.

This chain links TRBV10-3 with TRBJ2-5; D is ambiguous. Trimming stripped 4 bases from V and 9 bases from J, with 18 bases between. The germline gives CDR1 ENHRY, CDR2 SYGVKD. The CDR3 extends over 14 amino acids. The CDR3 is CAISGPNPGLPQYF. CDR3 coding DNA: TGTGCCATCAGTGGCCCCAACCCCGGTCTGCCCCAGTACTTC.

The rearrangement uses TRBV6-5 and TRBJ2-7; 7 bases line up with TRBD1. Germline loops: CDR1 MNHEY, CDR2 SVGAGI. The V and J ends lost 5 bases and 6 bases, in that order; junction bases with no gene match: 10. The CDR3 is 14 amino acids. The CDR3 bases are TGTGCCAGCAGTCCCAGACAGGGCCGGGGCGAGCAGTACTTC. Its translation: CASSPRQGRGEQYF.

This clone came up once. The chain couples TRBV5-5 to TRBJ2-7; 9 bases match TRBD1. The CDR3 totals 14 residues. V trimming: 4 bases; J trimming: 3 bases; junction bases outside the gene matches: 5. The germline CDR1 and CDR2 sequences are SGHKS and YYEKEE (reference sequence). CDR3 sequence reads: CASSGDRGGYEQYF. DNA for the CDR3: TGTGCCAGCAGCGGCGACAGGGGGGGCTACGAGCAGTACTTC.

This clone was recorded only once. The chain employs TRBV6-5 and TRBJ2-7; D ambiguous. Trimming shortened V by 6 bases and J by 3 bases, and 9 bases separated the two germline ends. Germline V gives CDR1 MNHEY, CDR2 SVGAGI. This CDR3 has 12 residues. The CDR3 protein is CASSLRGYEQYF. The CDR3 DNA sequence: TGTGCCAGCAGCCTCAGAGGCTACGAGCAGTACTTC.